This TCR beta chain was observed in a study of T cells expressing NK-cell markers. On this clonotype itself: The antigen is unknown.

The study, taken as a whole, reports: In about six donors, dominant NKG2C+ clonotypes were roughly 1.0-7.5% of CD8+ T cells.

Germline V gene sequence: CDR1 SGHAT, CDR2 FQDESV (reference sequence). The CDR3 runs to 15 residues. Reanalyzing the 5' RACE reads, TCRdb keeps one entry per CDR3 protein, without DNA. The listing contains roughly 350,000 distinct CDR3 sequences. What was sequenced was blood T cells: a sorted CD56 or NKG2C T cell subset, CD4+ or CD8+ T cells, or bulk PBMC T cells (not recorded which). The chain joins TRBV11-1 to TRBJ2-3; the TCRdb D gene call, TRBD1, has no DNA to confirm it. The sequence derives from a man aged 18-75 years in good health. CDR3: CASSSRDRGTDTQYF.